Shown below are 18 T cell receptor beta chains from a single sample sequenced in a study of early T cells in non-severe SARS-CoV-2 infection. TCRdb re-derived calls from the 5' RACE reads in MiXCR, one entry per CDR3 protein. The table records about 56,000 distinct CDR3 sequences, 10% of them present only once. Sequencing input: whole blood. These receptors were collected from an adult who was a healthcare worker with PCR-confirmed SARS-CoV-2 infection or an uninfected control (not recorded which).

This clonotype was detected many times. The genes are TRBV5-1 and TRBJ1-1, with D possibly being TRBD1 (6 bases). Germline loops: CDR1 SGHRS, CDR2 YFSETQ. The ends were cut back, 9 bases at V and 1 base at J, with 16 bases in the middle. The CDR3 length is 14 residues. CDR3 sequence (DNA): TGCGCCACCGGCTGGGGGGCGGAGAACACTGAAGCTTTCTTT. Its translation: CATGWGAENTEAFF.

Many counts were recorded for this clonotype. CDR3 bases: TGTGCCAGCAGCTTGACAGGGGGCGATGGCTACACCTTC. Protein: CASSLTGGDGYTF. The J gene is TRBJ1-2, the V gene TRBV5-5; 9 nucleotides match TRBD1. The length of the CDR3 is 13 residues. Trimming at V came to 1 base and at J to 6 bases, leaving 1 base not matched to a gene. The germline CDR1 and CDR2 sequences are SGHKS and YYEKEE (reference sequence).

This clonotype appeared many times. The V call is TRBV7-9, the J call TRBJ1-1; D may be TRBD1 (5 bases). V shed 7 bases and J shed 7 bases, with 13 bases lying between them. This CDR3 spans 12 amino acids. Germline CDR1 and CDR2: SEHNR and FQNEAQ (reference sequence). CDR3 amino acids: CASISRALEAFF. The CDR3 DNA follows: TGTGCCAGCATAAGCAGGGCCCTTGAAGCTTTCTTT.

This clonotype showed up just a few times. The chain is built from TRBV3-1 and TRBJ2-2; weak D call: TRBD2 (5 bases). V was trimmed by 4 bases and J by 5 bases, leaving 8 bases between them. CDR1 LGHDT and CDR2 YNNKEL come from the germline V gene (reference sequence). The CDR3 has 13 amino acids. The CDR3 sequence: CASSLTRTGELFF. Here the CDR3 DNA reads TGTGCCAGCAGCCTTACTAGAACCGGGGAGCTGTTTTTT.

The rearrangement uses TRBV3-1 and TRBJ1-6; D unclear. Trimming cost V 0 bases and J 8 bases, with 8 bases left between them. The V gene's germline CDR1 is LGHDT and CDR2 YNNKEL (reference sequence). The CDR3 has 14 amino acids. CDR3 DNA sequence: TGTGCCAGCAGCCAAGAGCCACGGGATTCACCCCTCCACTTT. It yields the protein CASSQEPRDSPLHF.

This clonotype was detected ten times or more. V gene TRBV13 combines with J gene TRBJ2-3; weak D call: TRBD2 (6 bases). V dropped 5 bases and J dropped 4 bases, with 19 bases sitting between them. The CDR3 has 16 amino acids. Germline assignment: CDR1 PRHDT and CDR2 FYEKMQ (reference sequence). DNA for the CDR3: TGTGCCAGCAGCGCCCGGGACTCCAGAGGGGCAGATACGCAGTATTTT. Translation: CASSARDSRGADTQYF.

This clonotype occurred many times. The genes are TRBV20-1 and TRBJ1-3; 8 nucleotides match TRBD1. Germline V gene lookup returns CDR1 DFQATT and CDR2 SNEGSKA (reference sequence). With V trimmed by 1 base and J by 4 bases, 3 bases remained unmatched. This CDR3 has 14 amino acids. The CDR3 spells CSARGQGSGNTIYF. CDR3 nucleotide sequence: TGCAGTGCTAGAGGACAGGGGTCCGGAAACACCATATATTTT.

The table lists this clonotype with many counts. CDR3 sequence reads: CASSNQGLSYGYTF. In DNA, the CDR3 is TGTGCCAGTAGCAATCAGGGACTGTCCTATGGCTACACCTTC. This sequence joins TRBV19 and TRBJ1-2; tentative D call: TRBD1 (5 bases). The CDR3 spans 14 residues. V lost 6 bases and J lost 4, with 15 bases in between. CDR1 LNHDA and CDR2 SQIVND come from the germline V gene (reference sequence).

A few counts support this clonotype. The CDR3 DNA reads TGTGCCAGCACAACCAACAGGGTTGGGTATGGCTACACCTTC. This sequence encodes CASTTNRVGYGYTF. The chain combines TRBV28 with TRBJ1-2, with D perhaps matching TRBD1 (6 bases). Germline CDR1 reads MDHEN; CDR2 reads SYDVKM. This CDR3 region has 14 residues. Trimming shortened V by 7 bases and J by 5 bases, and 17 bases separated the two germline ends.

In this sample, this clonotype turned up a few times. The J gene is TRBJ1-1, the V gene TRBV18; D is perhaps TRBD1 (6 bases). The germline V and J ends were trimmed by 6 bases and 1 base, with 12 bases remaining between them. The CDR3 consists of 14 residues. CDR1 and CDR2 from the germline V gene are KGHSH and LQKENI. The CDR3 DNA is TGTGCCAGCTCCCCGGACAGTCGGAACACTGAAGCTTTCTTT. Translating gives CASSPDSRNTEAFF.

CDR3 nucleotide sequence: TGTGCCAGCAGCGAGGGACCAGGAGGGTCCTACAATGAGCAGTTCTTC. It yields the protein CASSEGPGGSYNEQFF. The chain uses TRBV7-9 and TRBJ2-1; D perhaps matches TRBD2 (6 bases). The CDR3 extends over 16 amino acids. Germline V CDR1 and CDR2: SEHNR, FQNEAQ (reference sequence). V was cut by 5 bases and J by 1 base, with 15 bases left in between.

This clonotype was picked up a small number of times. V usage is TRBV19 and J usage is TRBJ2-1, with 8 bases matching TRBD2. J was trimmed by 10 bases and V by 4 bases; bases with no gene match: 3. Germline V gene lookup returns CDR1 LNHDA and CDR2 SQIVND (reference sequence). The CDR3 has 12 residues. CDR3 region: CASSTRGGEQFF. CDR3 DNA: TGTGCCAGTAGTACTCGGGGGGGAGAGCAGTTCTTC. Full variable domain (rest looked up from reference TRBV19 and TRBJ2-1): DGGITQSPKYLFRKEGQNVTLSCEQNLNHDAMYWYRQDPGQGLRLIYYSQIVNDFQKGDIAEGYSVSREKKESFPLTVTSAQKNPTAFYLCASSTRGGEQFFGPGTRLTVL.

This clonotype was counted ten times or more. The chain links TRBV5-1 to TRBJ2-1, with D tentatively TRBD1 or TRBD2 (5 bases each). Germline lookup yields CDR1 SGHRS and CDR2 YFSETQ. V lost 0 bases and J 2 bases, leaving 12 bases between the germline ends. The CDR3 has 16 residues. CDR3 in amino acids: CASSLDSGQAYNEQFF. DNA for the CDR3: TGCGCCAGCAGCTTGGATTCGGGGCAGGCCTACAATGAGCAGTTCTTC.

There are many counts of this clonotype. The gene calls are TRBV5-1 and TRBJ1-1; no definite D call. CDR1 is SGHRS and CDR2 is YFSETQ in the germline V gene. This CDR3 is built from 14 residues. The V end lost 0 bases, the J end lost 0 bases, and 6 bases lay between the germline ends. The CDR3 here is CASSLAQLNTEAFF. Here the CDR3 DNA reads TGCGCCAGCAGCTTGGCACAGCTGAACACTGAAGCTTTCTTT.

This clonotype ranks as large. The chain joins TRBV6-1 to TRBJ2-1; 9 bases are a match to TRBD2. The trim removed 7 bases at V and 9 bases at J, leaving 16 bases unmatched. CDR3 length: 16 residues. CDR1 MNHNS and CDR2 SASEGT come from the germline V gene. CDR3 sequence: CASTQAQTSGLGEQFF. The CDR3 DNA reads TGTGCCAGCACCCAAGCACAGACTAGCGGCCTAGGTGAGCAGTTCTTC.

V and J are TRBV15 and TRBJ1-2, with 10 nucleotides matching TRBD1. Germline V lookup: CDR1 LNHNV, CDR2 YYDKDF (reference sequence). The CDR3 consists of 15 residues. Losses at the gene ends were 5 bases for V and 2 bases for J; bases not matched to a gene: 5. CDR3 sequence reads: CATSFDRGRNYGYTF. In DNA form, the CDR3 reads TGTGCCACCAGCTTTGACAGGGGGCGGAACTATGGCTACACCTTC.

V usage is TRBV20-1 and J usage is TRBJ2-1; D possibly corresponds to TRBD2 (7 bases). The V gene lost 3 bases and the J gene lost 10 bases, with 13 bases spanning the gap. This CDR3 has 12 residues. Germline CDR1 DFQATT, CDR2 SNEGSKA (reference sequence). CDR3 sequence reads: CSASPGEGEQFF. For the CDR3, the DNA is TGCAGTGCTAGTCCAGGGGAGGGCGAGCAGTTCTTC.

This chain joins TRBV21-1 and TRBJ1-1. TRBV21-1 is an annotated pseudogene. There are 12 residues in the CDR3. This CDR3 is CASGTVGTEAFF. The DNA of the CDR3 is TGTGCCAGTGGTACTGTAGGGACTGAAGCTTTCTTT.